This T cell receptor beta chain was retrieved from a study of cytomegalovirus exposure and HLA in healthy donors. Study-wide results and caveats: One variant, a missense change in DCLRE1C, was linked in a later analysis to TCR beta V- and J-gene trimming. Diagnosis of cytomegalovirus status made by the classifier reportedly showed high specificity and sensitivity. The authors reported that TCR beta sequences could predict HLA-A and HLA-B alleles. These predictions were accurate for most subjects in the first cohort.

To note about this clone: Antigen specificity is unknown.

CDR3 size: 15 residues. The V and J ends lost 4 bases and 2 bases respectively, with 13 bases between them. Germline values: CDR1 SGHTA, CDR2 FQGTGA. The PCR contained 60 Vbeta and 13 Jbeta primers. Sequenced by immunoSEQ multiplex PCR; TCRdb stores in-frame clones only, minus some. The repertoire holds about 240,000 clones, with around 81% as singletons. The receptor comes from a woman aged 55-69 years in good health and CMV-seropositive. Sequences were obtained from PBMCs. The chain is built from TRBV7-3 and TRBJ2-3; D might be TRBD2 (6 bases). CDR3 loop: CASSWRGGPTDTQYF. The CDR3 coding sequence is TGTGCCAGCAGCTGGCGGGGCGGGCCCACAGATACGCAGTATTTT.